A selection of T cell receptor beta chains follows, all from one sample in a study of T cell responses to AZD1222 COVID-19 vaccine. Profiled with immunoSEQ multiplex PCR; TCRdb holds only in-frame clones, not every one. There are around 100,000 clones in the sample; around 94% occur only once, and around 2% lies in the top ten. This material consisted of peripheral blood, taken on day 0 of AZD1222 vaccination. These receptors came from an adult in good health. Both conserved end residues are trimmed from each CDR3. Each record gives: CDR3 protein, V gene, CDR3 length, J gene.

cdr3_aa: ASSDGGATDTQY
v_call: TRBV6-4
cdr3_length: 12
j_call: TRBJ2-3

cdr3_aa: ASRHGLVEAF
v_call: TRBV28
cdr3_length: 10
j_call: TRBJ1-1

cdr3_aa: ASSYLTGDGYT
v_call: TRBV6-5
cdr3_length: 11
j_call: TRBJ1-2

cdr3_aa: ASSPSGGQGNEQY
v_call: TRBV9
cdr3_length: 13
j_call: TRBJ2-7

cdr3_aa: AWSVQGLSNEKLF
v_call: TRBV30
cdr3_length: 13
j_call: TRBJ1-4

cdr3_aa: ASSLVEPRDYGYT
v_call: TRBV7-9
cdr3_length: 13
j_call: TRBJ1-2

cdr3_aa: ASREDLGVSRELF
v_call: TRBV2
cdr3_length: 13
j_call: TRBJ2-2

cdr3_aa: ASSSLGNEQF
v_call: TRBV7-9
cdr3_length: 10
j_call: TRBJ2-1

cdr3_aa: ASSRDNQPQH
v_call: TRBV12-3/TRBV12-4
cdr3_length: 10
j_call: TRBJ1-5

cdr3_aa: ASSVDGRVGNTIY
v_call: TRBV9
cdr3_length: 13
j_call: TRBJ1-3

cdr3_aa: ASSQGTSSGNTIY
v_call: TRBV3-1/TRBV3-2
cdr3_length: 13
j_call: TRBJ1-3

cdr3_aa: ASSPTRRPGTDTQY
v_call: TRBV14
cdr3_length: 14
j_call: TRBJ2-3

cdr3_aa: ASSLEQGGTWNSPLH
v_call: TRBV7-2
cdr3_length: 15
j_call: TRBJ1-6

cdr3_aa: ASSLIAAQHYEQY
v_call: TRBV5-1
cdr3_length: 13
j_call: TRBJ2-7

cdr3_aa: ASSLSRGMNTEAF
v_call: TRBV27
cdr3_length: 13
j_call: TRBJ1-1

cdr3_aa: ASSERGGYGYT
v_call: TRBV6-1
cdr3_length: 11
j_call: TRBJ1-2

cdr3_aa: ASSPAPSNYGYT
v_call: TRBV7-2
cdr3_length: 12
j_call: TRBJ1-2

cdr3_aa: ASSPSSGSSYNEQF
v_call: TRBV5-1
cdr3_length: 14
j_call: TRBJ2-1

cdr3_aa: SAGTSSYEQY
v_call: TRBV29-1
cdr3_length: 10
j_call: TRBJ2-7

cdr3_aa: ASSIPGTANEQY
v_call: TRBV19
cdr3_length: 12
j_call: TRBJ2-7

cdr3_aa: ASSLSTGVNTEAF
v_call: TRBV27
cdr3_length: 13
j_call: TRBJ1-1

cdr3_aa: AIGTSGAGANVLT
v_call: TRBV6-5
cdr3_length: 13
j_call: TRBJ2-6

cdr3_aa: ASSQFRGQGI
v_call: TRBV7-9
cdr3_length: 10
j_call: TRBJ2-7

cdr3_aa: ASSGGARGNTEAF
v_call: TRBV28
cdr3_length: 13
j_call: TRBJ1-1

cdr3_aa: ASSQLLAHEQF
v_call: TRBV4-1
cdr3_length: 11
j_call: TRBJ2-1

cdr3_aa: ASSEAYDRVAPRRYEQY
v_call: TRBV6-1
cdr3_length: 17
j_call: TRBJ2-7

cdr3_aa: ASSMNPGTGEQETQY
v_call: TRBV28
cdr3_length: 15
j_call: TRBJ2-5

cdr3_aa: ASSITGRVDTQY
v_call: TRBV19
cdr3_length: 12
j_call: TRBJ2-3

cdr3_aa: ASSAVGHDQPQH
v_call: TRBV9
cdr3_length: 12
j_call: TRBJ1-5

cdr3_aa: ASSLGITGSYEQY
v_call: TRBV5-4
cdr3_length: 13
j_call: TRBJ2-7

cdr3_aa: ASSTSRDSGYGYT
v_call: TRBV19
cdr3_length: 13
j_call: TRBJ1-2

cdr3_aa: ASSSKSQGRGSPLH
v_call: TRBV5-6
cdr3_length: 14
j_call: TRBJ1-6

cdr3_aa: ASSPGTDNQPQH
v_call: TRBV7-8
cdr3_length: 12
j_call: TRBJ1-5

cdr3_aa: ASSISVDSPLH
v_call: TRBV19
cdr3_length: 11
j_call: TRBJ1-6

cdr3_aa: ATSRPGQGLSGANVLT
v_call: TRBV15
cdr3_length: 16
j_call: TRBJ2-6

cdr3_aa: ASSFASRNGYT
v_call: TRBV12-3/TRBV12-4
cdr3_length: 11
j_call: TRBJ1-2

cdr3_aa: ASSLTSGGDNEQF
v_call: TRBV11-3
cdr3_length: 13
j_call: TRBJ2-1

cdr3_aa: ASSLEPTGSDYGYT
v_call: TRBV7-6
cdr3_length: 14
j_call: TRBJ1-2

cdr3_aa: ASSGLADPSYEQY
v_call: TRBV6-4
cdr3_length: 13
j_call: TRBJ2-7

cdr3_aa: ASSIRRDRRGNEQF
v_call: TRBV19
cdr3_length: 14
j_call: TRBJ2-1

cdr3_aa: ASSPTSSPFNEQF
v_call: TRBV5-1
cdr3_length: 13
j_call: TRBJ2-1

cdr3_aa: ASSLRDTIY
v_call: TRBV12-3/TRBV12-4
cdr3_length: 9
j_call: TRBJ1-3

cdr3_aa: ASSWDGQTSYNEQF
v_call: TRBV5-1
cdr3_length: 14
j_call: TRBJ2-1

cdr3_aa: ASSYGRTEAF
v_call: TRBV6-2/TRBV6-3
cdr3_length: 10
j_call: TRBJ1-1

cdr3_aa: ASSLDRLAGEETQY
v_call: TRBV5-4
cdr3_length: 14
j_call: TRBJ2-5

cdr3_aa: ASSSHRQTGGTGELF
v_call: TRBV5-6
cdr3_length: 15
j_call: TRBJ2-2

cdr3_aa: ASSYVITEAF
v_call: TRBV28
cdr3_length: 10
j_call: TRBJ1-1

cdr3_aa: ASSGWVRPQH
v_call: TRBV2
cdr3_length: 10
j_call: TRBJ1-5